This T cell receptor beta chain was captured by sequencing in a study of shared clonotypes between healthy human individuals. Whole-study results and caveats: Genetic and exposure-history diversity was limited by the few donors.

The trim removed 2 bases at V and 5 bases at J, leaving 3 bases unmatched. The germline V gene encodes CDR1 SGDLS and CDR2 YYNGEE. This CDR3 has 15 amino acids. Sequenced by immunoSEQ multiplex PCR; TCRdb stores in-frame clones only, minus some. The data hold around 2,000,000 clones, with 93% observed a single time. As for this clone: The antigen is undetermined. Within the sample, other DNA sequences also encode this same CDR3.

Selected positively for CCR7 and CD45RO-negative, naive CD8 cells excluded terminally differentiated effector memory CD45RA+ cells. The V and J genes are TRBV9 and TRBJ2-2; 10 positions match TRBD2. The sequenced material came from naive CD8+ T cells from PBMCs. This sequence originates from a man between 18 and 29 years old in good health. Some clones in this sample may be carry-over from other donors' samples. CDR3 sequence: CASSVSGRETGELFF. The CDR3 DNA reads TGTGCCAGCAGCGTCAGCGGGAGGGAGACCGGGGAGCTGTTTTTT.